This is a list of T cell receptor beta chains from one sample in a study of blood T cell repertoires in COVID-19. Measured with immunoSEQ multiplex PCR; TCRdb has only the in-frame clones, and not every one. In the table there are approximately 230,000 clones, roughly 79% of which are singletons. The sequenced material came from PBMCs or T cells enriched from blood (not recorded which). All receptors come from a man aged 40-49 years who had recovered from COVID-19. Each CDR3 is given with its conserved first and last residue. A D gene is named only where the DNA matches it firmly. Not all rows give a size; the values are once, few, many and, for expanded clones, a class.

d_gene: NA
abundance: NA
v_gene: TRBV19
len: 15
j_gene: TRBJ1-5
CDR3nt: TGTGCCAGTAGTATTGCCAGGGAGGGGCTCGGGCCCCAGCATTTT
CDR3aa: CASSIAREGLGPQHF

d_gene: NA
abundance: few
v_gene: TRBV15
len: 14
j_gene: TRBJ2-7
CDR3nt: TGTGCCACCAGCAGAGTCAGGCAGGGAAACGAGCAGTACTTC
CDR3aa: CATSRVRQGNEQYF

d_gene: TRBD2
abundance: NA
v_gene: TRBV7-9
len: 15
j_gene: TRBJ2-1
CDR3nt: TGTGCCAGCAGCTACACTAGCGGGAGGTACAATGAGCAGTTCTTC
CDR3aa: CASSYTSGRYNEQFF

d_gene: TRBD1
abundance: few
v_gene: TRBV29-1
len: 13
j_gene: TRBJ1-1
CDR3nt: TGCAGCGCCCACCCCAGGGGGGACGCTGAAGCTTTCTTT
CDR3aa: CSAHPRGDAEAFF

d_gene: NA
abundance: NA
v_gene: TRBV7-9
len: 13
j_gene: TRBJ1-1
CDR3nt: TGTGCCAGCAGCTTAGACCCAGGGGCCGATGCTTTCTTT
CDR3aa: CASSLDPGADAFF

d_gene: NA
abundance: once
v_gene: TRBV5-1
len: 14
j_gene: TRBJ2-5
CDR3nt: TGCGCCAGCAAACGGGGGGACACTCAAGAGACCCAGTACTTC
CDR3aa: CASKRGDTQETQYF

d_gene: TRBD1
abundance: once
v_gene: TRBV28
len: 13
j_gene: TRBJ1-6
CDR3nt: TGTGCCAGCACGGGACAGCTAAATTCACCCCTCCACTTT
CDR3aa: CASTGQLNSPLHF

d_gene: NA
abundance: once
v_gene: TRBV15
len: 13
j_gene: TRBJ1-1
CDR3nt: TGTGCCACCAGCAGAGATCCCCTCGCTGAAGCTTTCTTT
CDR3aa: CATSRDPLAEAFF

d_gene: TRBD1
abundance: few
v_gene: TRBV2
len: 15
j_gene: TRBJ1-3
CDR3nt: TGTGCCAGCAGAGCCCAGGGGGTAATTGGAAACACCATATATTTT
CDR3aa: CASRAQGVIGNTIYF

d_gene: TRBD1
abundance: NA
v_gene: TRBV2
len: 13
j_gene: TRBJ1-1
CDR3nt: TGTGCCAGCAGTTTAACAGGGGGCACTGAAGCTTTCTTT
CDR3aa: CASSLTGGTEAFF

d_gene: TRBD1
abundance: NA
v_gene: TRBV5-1
len: 17
j_gene: TRBJ1-3
CDR3nt: TGCGCCAGCAGCTCGTCCGGGACAGGACTCTCTGGAAACACCATATATTTT
CDR3aa: CASSSSGTGLSGNTIYF

d_gene: NA
abundance: NA
v_gene: TRBV19
len: 15
j_gene: TRBJ1-6
CDR3nt: TGTGCCAGTAGTATAAGTAGGGGCGGCGACTCACCCCTCCACTTT
CDR3aa: CASSISRGGDSPLHF

d_gene: TRBD2
abundance: NA
v_gene: TRBV10-1
len: 18
j_gene: TRBJ2-3
CDR3nt: TGCGCCAGCAGTGGTAGTAGCGGGGGCCCCGGATCCACAGATACGCAGTATTTT
CDR3aa: CASSGSSGGPGSTDTQYF

d_gene: TRBD2
abundance: NA
v_gene: TRBV5-1
len: 18
j_gene: TRBJ2-5
CDR3nt: TGCGCCAGCAGCCAAAGAGGGACTAGCGGGGGGGCCGGAGAGACCCAGTACTTC
CDR3aa: CASSQRGTSGGAGETQYF

d_gene: NA
abundance: once
v_gene: TRBV7-3
len: 14
j_gene: TRBJ2-3
CDR3nt: TGTGCCAGCAGCTTATTGGGCGGCACAGATACGCAGTATTTT
CDR3aa: CASSLLGGTDTQYF

d_gene: NA
abundance: NA
v_gene: TRBV5-4
len: 16
j_gene: TRBJ2-5
CDR3nt: TGTGCCAGCAGCTTTGAACCACGATCCAGACAAGAGACCCAGTACTTC
CDR3aa: CASSFEPRSRQETQYF

d_gene: TRBD1
abundance: NA
v_gene: TRBV30
len: 13
j_gene: TRBJ2-3
CDR3nt: TGTGCCTGGAGTACAGGGGCCTCAGATACGCAGTATTTT
CDR3aa: CAWSTGASDTQYF

d_gene: TRBD1
abundance: NA
v_gene: TRBV2
len: 15
j_gene: TRBJ1-2
CDR3nt: TGTGCCAGCAGGGCCGGACAGGAAGTTAACTATGGCTACACCTTC
CDR3aa: CASRAGQEVNYGYTF

d_gene: TRBD1
abundance: few
v_gene: TRBV5-1
len: 14
j_gene: TRBJ2-1
CDR3nt: TGCGCCAGTTCACAGGGGAGTGACTACAATGAGCAGTTCTTC
CDR3aa: CASSQGSDYNEQFF

d_gene: NA
abundance: NA
v_gene: TRBV4-1
len: 13
j_gene: TRBJ1-2
CDR3nt: TGCGCCAGCAGCCTACAGCCTCTTTATGGCTACACCTTC
CDR3aa: CASSLQPLYGYTF

d_gene: NA
abundance: NA
v_gene: TRBV12-3/TRBV12-4
len: 12
j_gene: TRBJ1-1
CDR3nt: TGTGCCAGCAGCCTTGAAGTGACTGACGCTTTCTTT
CDR3aa: CASSLEVTDAFF

d_gene: NA
abundance: NA
v_gene: TRBV20-1
len: 11
j_gene: TRBJ2-1
CDR3nt: TGCAGTGCTAGAGGTAACAATGAGCAGTTCTTC
CDR3aa: CSARGNNEQFF

d_gene: TRBD1
abundance: NA
v_gene: TRBV28
len: 15
j_gene: TRBJ1-1
CDR3nt: TGTGCCAGCAGTCCCGGGAGGGGGCCGTACACTGAAGCTTTCTTT
CDR3aa: CASSPGRGPYTEAFF

d_gene: TRBD1
abundance: once
v_gene: TRBV24-1
len: 17
j_gene: TRBJ2-2
CDR3nt: TGTGCCACCAGTGATCAGTACGACAGGGGACCGACCGGGGAGCTGTTTTTT
CDR3aa: CATSDQYDRGPTGELFF

d_gene: NA
abundance: once
v_gene: TRBV28
len: 14
j_gene: TRBJ1-5
CDR3nt: TGTGCCAGCAACACAGGGTCGGGCAATCAGCCCCAGCATTTT
CDR3aa: CASNTGSGNQPQHF

d_gene: TRBD2
abundance: NA
v_gene: TRBV6-1
len: 15
j_gene: TRBJ2-5
CDR3nt: TGTGCCAGCACCGGACTGACTAGCCAAACGGGGACCCAGTACTTC
CDR3aa: CASTGLTSQTGTQYF

d_gene: NA
abundance: NA
v_gene: TRBV6-2/TRBV6-3
len: 13
j_gene: TRBJ1-1
CDR3nt: TGTGCCAGCAGATACCGCGGGGGGACTGAAGCTTTCTTT
CDR3aa: CASRYRGGTEAFF

d_gene: TRBD1
abundance: NA
v_gene: TRBV7-2
len: 14
j_gene: TRBJ1-5
CDR3nt: TGTGCCAGCAGCCCCGGACAGGCTAATCAGCCCCAGCATTTT
CDR3aa: CASSPGQANQPQHF

d_gene: NA
abundance: NA
v_gene: TRBV4-1
len: 14
j_gene: TRBJ1-1
CDR3nt: TGCGCCAGCAGCCAAGTTAAGGCGGTCACTGAAGCTTTCTTT
CDR3aa: CASSQVKAVTEAFF

d_gene: NA
abundance: NA
v_gene: TRBV4-2
len: 13
j_gene: TRBJ2-1
CDR3nt: TGTGCCAGCAGCCAAGCACAGGTAAATGAGCAGTTCTTC
CDR3aa: CASSQAQVNEQFF

d_gene: TRBD2
abundance: NA
v_gene: TRBV19
len: 15
j_gene: TRBJ2-1
CDR3nt: TGTGCCAGTAGTCCAACGGGAGGGCCGGGCAATGAGCAGTTCTTC
CDR3aa: CASSPTGGPGNEQFF

d_gene: NA
abundance: NA
v_gene: TRBV7-2
len: 16
j_gene: TRBJ1-6
CDR3nt: TGTGCCAGCAACTTCGGACTCTTAGGCTATAATTCACCCCTCCACTTT
CDR3aa: CASNFGLLGYNSPLHF

d_gene: NA
abundance: NA
v_gene: TRBV30
len: 11
j_gene: TRBJ2-7
CDR3nt: TGTGCCTGGAGGACAGAAGACGAGCAGTACTTC
CDR3aa: CAWRTEDEQYF

d_gene: TRBD1
abundance: NA
v_gene: TRBV27
len: 16
j_gene: TRBJ1-6
CDR3nt: TGTGCCAGCAGACAGACAGGGGCCAACTATAATTCACCCCTCCACTTT
CDR3aa: CASRQTGANYNSPLHF